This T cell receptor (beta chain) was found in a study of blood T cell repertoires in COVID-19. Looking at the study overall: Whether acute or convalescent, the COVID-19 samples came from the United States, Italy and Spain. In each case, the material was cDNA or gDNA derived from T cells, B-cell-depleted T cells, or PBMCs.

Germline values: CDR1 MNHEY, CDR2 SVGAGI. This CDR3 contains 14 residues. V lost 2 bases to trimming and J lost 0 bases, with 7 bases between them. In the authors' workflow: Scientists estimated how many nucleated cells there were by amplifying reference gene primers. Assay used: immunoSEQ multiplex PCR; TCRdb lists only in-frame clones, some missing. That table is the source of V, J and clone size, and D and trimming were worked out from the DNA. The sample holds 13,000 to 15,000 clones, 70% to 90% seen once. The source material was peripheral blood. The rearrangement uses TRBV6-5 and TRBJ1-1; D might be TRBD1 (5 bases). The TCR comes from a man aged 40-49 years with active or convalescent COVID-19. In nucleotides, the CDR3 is TGTGCCAGCAGTTACGGAGGGGTGAACACTGAAGCTTTCTTT. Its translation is CASSYGGVNTEAFF.